This T cell receptor (beta chain) is from a study of shared clonotypes between healthy human individuals. Looking at the study overall: The composition of the donors was a couple of women and three men aged 18 to 49. Study-wide findings and caveats: Shared across a few donors were around 4.7% of the naive CD4 clonotypes. Among donors, clonotype sharing was expected to be affected by sequencing depth.

This clone was detected only once. The antigen is not known. The CDR3 length is 15 residues. Per germline, CDR1 MDHEN and CDR2 SYDVKM. V was cut by 4 bases and J by 1 base, with 11 bases left in between. It was across several immunoSEQ plates that each subset's genomic DNA was evenly split. Sequencing used immunoSEQ multiplex PCR; TCRdb keeps in-frame clones, though not all of them. The repertoire holds about 2.4 million clones, with roughly 93% as singletons. This TCR was recovered from a man aged 18-30 years in good health. Some clones in this sample may be carry-over from other donors' samples. This chain connects TRBV28 to TRBJ2-1; tentatively, D is TRBD1 (6 bases). Sequenced material: naive CD4+ T cells from PBMCs. Regarding subset: CD45RA+ positively selected. The CDR3 is CASSSDRLSYNEQFF. The CDR3 coding sequence is TGTGCCAGCAGTTCTGACAGGCTATCCTACAATGAGCAGTTCTTC.